The present TCR beta chain was sequenced within a study of shared clonotypes between healthy human individuals. Germline V gene sequence: CDR1 SGHDT, CDR2 YYEEEE. CDR3 size: 13 residues. V lost 4 bases and J lost 6; bases outside the gene matches: 7. Comments on this clone: The sample holds other DNA sequences that translate to the same CDR3.

TCRdb's table, derived via immunoSEQ multiplex PCR, lists solely in-frame clones and lacks some. This table has roughly 1,100,000 clones, under 80% appearing once. What was sequenced was memory CD4+ T cells sorted from blood. Subset of the sample: CD45RA-negative fraction. The rearrangement links TRBV5-6 to TRBJ2-7; 7 bases match TRBD1. This TCR derives from a man between 18 and 35 years old in good health. The CDR3 DNA reads TGTGCCAGCAGCCCGACAGGGAGAGGCGAGCAGTACTTC. The encoded protein is CASSPTGRGEQYF.